This entry lists 24 T cell receptor beta chains sequenced from one sample in a study of blood T cell repertoires in COVID-19 (dated by TCRdb to 2020 to 2021). Receptor amplification or capture employed the immunoSEQ multiplex PCR assay. As stored in TCRdb, this immuneACCESS dataset retains in-frame rearrangements with V and J assigned. A fraction of the clones does not appear; measured against another copy, unresolved V genes explain less than half of the discrepancy, and the remainder lacks a known reason. In this sample the table shows under 300,000 clones, roughly nine tenths of which occur a single time. 10% to 15% of the sample is held by the ten biggest clonotypes. Sequencing was done on a sample of peripheral blood. These receptors were collected from a woman aged 30 to 39 with COVID-19, enrolled during active disease.

The chain combines TRBV13 with TRBJ2-7; a weak D match, TRBD2 (6 bases). Deletions cut 3 bases from V and 4 bases from J, with 19 bases between. The CDR3 contains 16 residues. The V gene's germline CDR1 is PRHDT and CDR2 FYEKMQ (reference sequence). CDR3 nucleotide sequence: TGTGCCAGCAGCTTCACTCTTGGGGGGATGGGTTACGAGCAGTACTTC. Its protein is CASSFTLGGMGYEQYF.

The chain couples TRBV19 to TRBJ2-7, with TRBD2 matching over 12 bases. The CDR3 totals 16 residues. Trimming cost V 3 bases and J 3 bases; bases outside gene matches: 6. Germline values: CDR1 LNHDA, CDR2 SQIVND (reference sequence). In nucleotides, the CDR3 is TGTGCCAGTAGTATCGCATTGACTAGCGGGGGCTACGAGCAGTACTTC. Residues: CASSIALTSGGYEQYF.

CDR3 sequence (DNA): TGTGCCAGTAGTGATAATTACCCCGGCTATCGGGACACTGAAGCTTTCTTT. This translates into CASSDNYPGYRDTEAFF. The V call is TRBV19, the J call TRBJ1-1; D is unresolved. From germline, CDR1 is LNHDA and CDR2 SQIVND (reference sequence). CDR3 length equals 17 residues. V lost 5 bases, J lost 3 bases, and 22 bases lay in between.

The V gene is TRBV5-1, the J gene TRBJ2-2; 8 bases match TRBD2. V was clipped by 1 base and J by 3 bases; unmatched bases: 11. The CDR3 loop spans 18 amino acids. Germline loops: CDR1 SGHRS, CDR2 YFSETQ. The CDR3: CASSLNPGGRADTGELFF. CDR3 sequence (DNA): TGCGCCAGCAGCTTGAACCCGGGGGGGCGCGCGGACACCGGGGAGCTGTTTTTT. The whole variable domain, remainder taken from reference TRBV5-1 and TRBJ2-2, is KAGVTQTPRYLIKTRGQQVTLSCSPISGHRSVSWYQQTPGQGLQFLFEYFSETQRNKGNFPGRFSGRQFSNSRSEMNVSTLELGDSALYLCASSLNPGGRADTGELFFGEGSRLTVL.

The chain couples TRBV5-1 to TRBJ1-2; TRBD1 matches at 10 bases. Unmatched junction bases numbered 9, after V lost 4 bases and J lost 3 bases. The germline V gene encodes CDR1 SGHRS and CDR2 YFSETQ. The CDR3 has 16 residues. The chain's CDR3 is CASSIKPGTGDYGYTF. CDR3 DNA sequence: TGCGCCAGCAGCATTAAACCCGGGACAGGGGACTATGGCTACACCTTC.

V gene TRBV18 combines with J gene TRBJ1-1; TRBD1 matches at 7 bases. The CDR3 sequence is 15 residues long. CDR1 KGHSH and CDR2 LQKENI come from the germline V gene. V lost 4 bases, J lost 8 bases, and 13 bases stayed unmatched. The CDR3 here is CASSHTRDSGLEAFF. The CDR3 region has the DNA TGTGCCAGCTCACACACCCGGGACAGTGGTTTAGAAGCTTTCTTT.

The chain has TRBV29-1 and TRBJ2-3, with TRBD2 identical over 11 bases. J was trimmed by 2 bases and V by 6 bases; bases with no gene match: 7. The length of the CDR3 is 15 residues. CDR1 SQVTM and CDR2 ANQGSEA come from the germline V gene. CDR3 sequence (DNA): TGCAGCGTGGGGCGGGGACTAGCGGACACAGATACGCAGTATTTT. Translation gives CSVGRGLADTDTQYF.

The V gene is TRBV3-1 (or the pseudogene TRBV3-2), the J gene TRBJ2-3; D not resolved. CDR1 is LGHDT, CDR2 YNNKEL, per germline (reference sequence). The length of the CDR3 is 19 residues. V dropped 0 bases and J dropped 4 bases, with 23 bases sitting between them. The chain's CDR3 is CASSQESGLDTLGPDTQYF. In DNA form, the CDR3 reads TGTGCCAGCAGCCAAGAAAGTGGCTTAGACACATTGGGTCCAGATACGCAGTATTTT.

V usage is TRBV7-6 and J usage is TRBJ2-2; D is possibly TRBD2 (7 bases). The CDR3 loop spans 18 amino acids. CDR1 and CDR2 from the germline V gene are SGHVS and FNYEAQ. Trimming removed 5 bases from V and 6 bases from J, with 25 bases in between. This CDR3 reads CASSPRGAKSSTPGELFF. CDR3 DNA sequence: TGTGCCAGCAGCCCACGGGGGGCGAAAAGCTCAACTCCCGGGGAGCTGTTTTTT.

This sequence joins TRBV3-1 (or the pseudogene TRBV3-2) and TRBJ2-3, with a tentative D call TRBD2 (5 bases). The CDR3 extends over 15 amino acids. V lost 0 bases and J lost 1, with 8 bases in between. Germline assignment: CDR1 LGHDT and CDR2 YNNKEL (reference sequence). This CDR3 reads CASSQELGGTDTQYF. The CDR3 bases are TGTGCCAGCAGCCAAGAACTCGGGGGCACAGATACGCAGTATTTT.

The chain is built from TRBV5-1 and TRBJ2-2; TRBD1 matches 10 bases. After removal of 5 bases from V and 5 bases from J, the junction contained 3 bases not matched to a gene. There are 14 residues in the CDR3. The germline V gene encodes CDR1 SGHRS and CDR2 YFSETQ. CDR3 in amino acids: CASRDRGLTGELFF. CDR3 DNA: TGCGCCAGCAGAGACAGGGGGCTTACCGGGGAGCTGTTTTTT.

This clone was seen more than once but under ten times. The V gene is TRBV5-1, the J gene TRBJ2-2, with TRBD2 matching over 15 bases. The CDR3 spans 15 residues. CDR1 and CDR2 (germline): SGHRS, YFSETQ. V lost 3 bases and J lost 6; bases outside the gene matches: 0. Here the CDR3 DNA reads TGCGCCAGCAGCTGGACTAGCGGGGGGGCCGGGGAGCTGTTTTTT. Translated: CASSWTSGGAGELFF.

CDR3 coding DNA: TGTGCCAGCAGTGAGGGGGAGGGTCAGCCCCAGCATTTT. Its protein is CASSEGEGQPQHF. The chain carries TRBV2 and TRBJ1-5; tentatively, D is TRBD1 (5 bases). The V gene's germline CDR1 is SNHLY and CDR2 FYNNEI. This CDR3 has 13 amino acids. Trimming removed 3 bases from V and 6 bases from J, with 9 bases in between.

This clone turned up a few times. The chain combines TRBV6-5 with TRBJ2-1; tentative D call: TRBD1 (6 bases). The germline CDR1 and CDR2 sequences are MNHEY and SVGAGI. The V and J ends lost 6 bases and 4 bases respectively, with 13 bases between them. The CDR3 contains 14 residues. Written as DNA, the CDR3 is TGTGCCAGCAGCGCCATAACAGGGTACAATGAGCAGTTCTTC. Translated, it gives CASSAITGYNEQFF.

This clone occurred once. The V call is TRBV28, the J call TRBJ2-3, with TRBD1 matching over 10 bases. CDR1 MDHEN and CDR2 SYDVKM come from the germline V gene. CDR3 size: 17 residues. V lost 7 bases, J lost 2 bases, and 12 bases stayed unmatched. CDR3 residues: CASKGTGVYHTTDTQYF. The CDR3 region has the DNA TGTGCCAGCAAGGGGACAGGGGTATACCACACCACAGATACGCAGTATTTT.

The rearrangement joins TRBV6-1 to TRBJ1-1; tentative D call: TRBD1 (5 bases). This CDR3 region has 15 residues. The V gene's germline CDR1 is MNHNS and CDR2 SASEGT. V lost 2 bases to trimming and J lost 5 bases, with 15 bases between them. The CDR3 sequence is CASSEWSGRGTEAFF. DNA of the CDR3: TGTGCCAGCAGTGAATGGTCAGGGAGGGGAACTGAAGCTTTCTTT.

This clone was picked up one time. This chain joins TRBV2 and TRBJ1-2; tentatively, D is TRBD1 (5 bases). Germline V lookup: CDR1 SNHLY, CDR2 FYNNEI. Deletions cut 5 bases from V and 3 bases from J, with 19 bases between. The CDR3 has 16 amino acids. CDR3 protein: CASSSGLGVGYYGYTF. CDR3 in DNA: TGTGCCAGCAGTTCAGGGTTGGGTGTGGGCTACTATGGCTACACCTTC.

This clone was seen only once. The DNA of the CDR3 is TGCGCCAGCAGTGTGATGGGGCCGGGGGGGCAGAATGAGCAGTTCTTC. This codes for CASSVMGPGGQNEQFF. The chain links TRBV10-2 to TRBJ2-1; 8 bases map to TRBD2. The V gene end was trimmed by 4 bases and the J gene end by 7 bases; junction bases not matched to a gene: 12. Germline CDR1 and CDR2: WSHSY and SAAADI. The CDR3 has 16 residues.

The chain has TRBV10-2 and TRBJ2-7; D might be TRBD1 (5 bases). The CDR3 consists of 13 residues. The germline CDR1 and CDR2 sequences are WSHSY and SAAADI. V was clipped by 6 bases and J by 0 bases, with 9 bases between them. CDR3 sequence reads: CASSPGISYEQYF. The DNA for the CDR3 is TGCGCCAGCAGCCCAGGGATCTCCTACGAGCAGTACTTC.

The J gene is TRBJ1-1, the V gene TRBV10-3; D ambiguous. In germline, CDR1 is ENHRY, CDR2 SYGVKD. V was pared by 3 bases and J by 7 bases, with 9 bases between. This CDR3 is built from 12 residues. CDR3: CAISEYWSEAFF. As DNA, the CDR3 is TGTGCCATCAGTGAATACTGGAGTGAAGCTTTCTTT.

The chain carries TRBV10-2 and TRBJ1-4, with D uncertain. V lost 3 bases to trimming and J lost 3 bases, with 11 bases between them. The CDR3 runs 15 residues. Germline values: CDR1 WSHSY, CDR2 SAAADI. The CDR3: CASSESSSPNEKLFF. The CDR3 DNA sequence: TGCGCCAGCAGTGAATCAAGCTCCCCTAATGAAAAACTGTTTTTT.

The V gene is TRBV18, the J gene TRBJ2-3; 9 bases map to TRBD1. The germline V gene encodes CDR1 KGHSH and CDR2 LQKENI. CDR3 length: 17 residues. Trimming cost V 2 bases and J 4 bases; bases outside gene matches: 10. The CDR3 DNA reads as TGTGCCAGCTCACCAAAACGAGGACAGGGGCCTGCAGATACGCAGTATTTT. It encodes CASSPKRGQGPADTQYF.

The chain employs TRBV19 and TRBJ2-3; D is perhaps TRBD2 (5 bases). Germline CDR1 and CDR2: LNHDA and SQIVND (reference sequence). Trimming removed 1 base from V and 5 bases from J, with 7 bases in between. The CDR3 covers 13 residues. The CDR3 nucleotides are TGTGCCAGTAGTATAGTCCGGGGAGATACGCAGTATTTT. It translates to CASSIVRGDTQYF.

The sample holds one count of this clone. This chain connects TRBV19 to TRBJ1-1; 9 nucleotides line up with TRBD1. Trimming removed 8 bases from V and 1 base from J; junction bases left unmatched: 2. Per germline, CDR1 LNHDA and CDR2 SQIVND (reference sequence). The CDR3 sequence is 13 residues long. The CDR3 region has the DNA TGTGCCAGTGACAGGGGGACGAACACTGAAGCTTTCTTT. It translates to CASDRGTNTEAFF.